Reported below is one T cell receptor (beta chain). Its target is not known. Amplification of TCR beta CDR3 regions was performed using RNA transcripts as template. HTBI primers drove first-round RT-PCR of the TCR CDR3. TCRdb re-called the multiplex PCR reads with MiXCR, one entry per CDR3 protein. Here the sample spans some 800,000 distinct CDR3 sequences, about two fifths being singletons. The sample originates from a study of T cells in Graves' hyperthyroidism and ophthalmopathy. Study summary: Peripheral blood was obtained at initial diagnosis, preceding any treatment. The study's findings and limits: Before onset, by a median of approximately 5.9 months, the model predicted ophthalmopathy. Blood also showed most of the thyroid clonotypes that were expanded above 0.001.

The study excluded patients with uncontrolled infection, other autoimmune disease, pregnancy or lactation. The receptor was isolated from a man aged 18 to 30 with Graves' hyperthyroidism. What was sequenced was blood.

The CDR3: CASSSVLGSHYGYTF. Here the CDR3 DNA reads TGTGCCAGCAGCTCAGTCCTAGGATCCCATTATGGCTACACCTTC. This chain connects TRBV7-2 to TRBJ1-2; D gene ambiguous. Trimming left V 4 bases short and J 5 bases short, with 17 bases between. CDR1 and CDR2 from the germline V gene are SGHTA and FQGNSA. The CDR3 consists of 15 residues.